This TCR beta chain was retrieved from a study of identical twins. Study-level results: Researchers reported excess low generation probability among twin-shared out-of-frame alpha sequences. In monozygotic twins, models underestimated the sharing of out-of-frame TCR alpha. Twins' surplus sharing was weaker for beta out-of-frame sequences.

TCRdb re-called the 5' RACE reads through MiXCR, storing one row per CDR3 protein. The table shows about 900,000 distinct CDR3 sequences, with around 12% occurring only once. The V and J ends lost 4 bases and 3 bases respectively, with 22 bases between them. CDR3 length: 16 residues. Per germline, CDR1 DFQATT and CDR2 SNEGSKA (reference sequence). This clonotype has only a few counts. Antigen unknown. The same data also went into a second study, on yellow fever vaccine responses in identical twins. This second study notes: Convergence reportedly seemed to mark part of the twins' vaccine T cell response, with personalization marking the rest.

The source of this sequence is a woman between 18 and 29 years old in good health. The rearrangement joins TRBV20-1 to TRBJ2-7, with D possibly matching TRBD2 (7 bases). The sequencing input was PBMCs. DNA for the CDR3: TGCAGTGCTATACAGGGCCCGGCGGGAGCAGGCTACGAGCAGTACTTC. As protein: CSAIQGPAGAGYEQYF.